This is a list of T cell receptor beta chains from one sample in a study of blood T cells in healthy people across ages. TCRdb itself ran the 5' RACE reads through MiXCR, one entry per CDR3 protein. This sample yields 1.4 million or so distinct CDR3 sequences, of which roughly 43% are seen a single time; around 4% belongs to the top ten. Sequencing was carried out using blood. These TCRs come from a woman aged 18-29 years in good health. The CDR3 runs from the conserved cysteine through the conserved F or W. The D gene is left open where the match is weak. Clone sizes are given selectively: once, few, many, or a class where the clone is expanded.

V	J	size	D	DNA	CDR3
TRBV30	TRBJ2-5	-	-	TGTGCCGGGAGAATAGGGGAGACCCAGTACTTC	CAGRIGETQYF
TRBV30	TRBJ2-5	few	-	TGTGCCTGGAGTTCCTCATACAATGAGCAGTACTTC	CAWSSSYNEQYF
TRBV7-2	TRBJ2-1	-	-	TGTGCCAGCAGCACAGGGAAGAGGGTTTATGATGAGCAGTTCTTC	CASSTGKRVYDEQFF
TRBV6-6	TRBJ2-5	-	TRBD2	TGTGCCAGCAGGAATCGGGGGGGGCAAGAGACCCAGTACTTC	CASRNRGGQETQYF
TRBV3-1	TRBJ1-2	-	-	TGTGCCAGCAGCCAATCTAACAGAGCTTCTAACTATTGCTACACCTTC	CASSQSNRASNYCYTF
TRBV5-5	TRBJ2-3	-	TRBD2	TGTGCCAGCAGCCGATACGGACTAGCGGGGATCACAGATACGCAGTATTTT	CASSRYGLAGITDTQYF
TRBV9	TRBJ2-2	-	TRBD1	TGTGCCAGCAGCGTCACGGGACAGGGGCCCGGGGAGCTGTTTTTT	CASSVTGQGPGELFF
TRBV6-1	TRBJ2-5	-	-	TGTGCCAGCAGTGACAGTCTGTACCAAGAGACCCAGTACTTC	CASSDSLYQETQYF
TRBV11-2	TRBJ2-2	-	TRBD2	TGTGCCAGCAGCTTCCCCCGCCGGACTAGCACCGGGGAGCTGTTTTTT	CASSFPRRTSTGELFF
TRBV20-1	TRBJ2-7	once	-	TGCAGTGTTACAGGTGGGATGGGGGAGCAGTACTTC	CSVTGGMGEQYF
TRBV20-1	TRBJ2-3	-	-	TGCAGTGCTGACTTAACGACCGGACCCGGAACAGATACGCAGTATTTT	CSADLTTGPGTDTQYF
TRBV2	TRBJ2-7	-	-	TGTGCCAGCAGTGAAAGGCCCGGTCCCTACGAGCAGTACTTC	CASSERPGPYEQYF
TRBV28	TRBJ1-5	-	-	TGTGCCAGCACAGATTTGGGGGGGAATCAGCCCCAGCATTTT	CASTDLGGNQPQHF
TRBV20-1	TRBJ1-1	-	-	TGCAATGCGAGGAGAGGGGGAAACACTGAAGCTTTCTTT	CNARRGGNTEAFF
TRBV6-1	TRBJ2-7	-	-	TGTGCCAGCAGTGACACGGGACTGTTCTCGTACGAGCAGTACTTC	CASSDTGLFSYEQYF
TRBV6-5	TRBJ1-1	once	TRBD1	TGTGCCAGCAGTTGGACAGGGTCGGCTGAAGCTTTCTTT	CASSWTGSAEAFF
TRBV12-3/TRBV12-4	TRBJ1-2	-	TRBD1	TGTGCCAGCAGCCACCGGGACAGAGCAAATGGCTACACCTTC	CASSHRDRANGYTF
TRBV5-6	TRBJ2-3	-	-	TGTGCCCGCAGCTCTGGGCCCCTCGTGGAAAGGGATACGCAGTATTTT	CARSSGPLVERDTQYF
TRBV10-3	TRBJ2-5	few	-	TGTGCCATCAGTCCAGGGGAGACCCAGTACTTC	CAISPGETQYF
TRBV20-1	TRBJ1-4	-	-	TGCAGTCTCCGGGGGTCGGCTAATGAAAAACTGTTTTTT	CSLRGSANEKLFF
TRBV2	TRBJ2-3	-	TRBD1	TGTGCCAGCAGTGACAGGGGGAGAGGCACAGATACGCAGTATTTT	CASSDRGRGTDTQYF
TRBV27	TRBJ1-1	many	-	TGTGCCAGCAGAAGCAACCCGAAGGGTGAAGCTTTCTTT	CASRSNPKGEAFF
TRBV20-1	TRBJ1-6	-	-	TGCAGTGCTGCTGGAGGCAATTCACCCCTCCACTTT	CSAAGGNSPLHF
TRBV12-3/TRBV12-4	TRBJ2-3	-	-	TGTGCCAGCAGTCCCAGGACAGGGACTAGCACAGATACGGAGTATTTT	CASSPRTGTSTDTEYF
TRBV3-1	TRBJ2-4	-	-	TGTGCCAGCAGCATTGTGGGCGGAGCCAAAAACATTCAGTACTTC	CASSIVGGAKNIQYF
TRBV12-5	TRBJ2-1	-	TRBD2	TGTGCTAGTGGTTTGTCACTAGCGGGAGGTTCATACAGTGAGCAGTTCTTC	CASGLSLAGGSYSEQFF
TRBV7-2	TRBJ2-1	-	-	TGTGCCAGCAGTCTGGTCACTAGCTTTTATGAGCAGTTCTTC	CASSLVTSFYEQFF
TRBV10-3	TRBJ1-5	few	TRBD1	TGTGCCATCAGTGGACAGGGAGCTCAGCCCCAGCATTTT	CAISGQGAQPQHF
TRBV27	TRBJ2-7	few	-	TGTGCCAGCAGTTTATCGTGGTCGTACGAGCAGTACTTC	CASSLSWSYEQYF
TRBV29-1	TRBJ1-1	few	-	TGCAGCGTTGAAGATCGGGTCACTGAAGCTTTCTTT	CSVEDRVTEAFF
TRBV27	TRBJ1-6	-	-	TGTGCCAGCAGTACCAGGGTTTATTTCTCACCCCTCCACTTT	CASSTRVYFSPLHF
TRBV20-1	TRBJ1-5	few	TRBD1	TGCAGTGCTGGATACCAGGGGGCTCAGCCCCAGCATTTT	CSAGYQGAQPQHF
TRBV27	TRBJ1-2	-	-	TGTGCCAGCAGTTTTGTAGGACGCGGGGGCTACACCTTC	CASSFVGRGGYTF
TRBV18	TRBJ2-3	once	-	TGTGCCAGCTCACCACCTGGCGGGATTAGGACAGATACGCAGTATTTT	CASSPPGGIRTDTQYF
TRBV7-9	TRBJ2-1	few	TRBD1	TGTGCCAGCAGCTTTCTTGGACAGGGTGCCTACAATGAGCAGTTCTTC	CASSFLGQGAYNEQFF
TRBV7-2	TRBJ2-1	-	TRBD2	TGTGCCAGCAGCTTAGGGGGACTAGGAGTTAATGAGCAGTTCTTC	CASSLGGLGVNEQFF
TRBV20-1	TRBJ2-3	-	TRBD2	TGCAGTGCTAGGACGGTAGCGGGAGAAGATACGCAGTATTTT	CSARTVAGEDTQYF
TRBV5-1	TRBJ2-3	few	TRBD2	TGCGCCAGCAGCTTACTAGCGGGGTTGGATACGCAGTATTTT	CASSLLAGLDTQYF
TRBV7-8	TRBJ2-7	-	-	TGTGCCAGCAGCGTGATTGTAAGCTCCTACAATGAGCAGTACTTC	CASSVIVSSYNEQYF
TRBV4-2	TRBJ1-2	-	TRBD1	TGTGCCAGCAGCCAAAACCGGGACAGGCCATTTTATGGCTACACCTTC	CASSQNRDRPFYGYTF
TRBV13	TRBJ2-1	-	TRBD1	TGTGCCAGCAGCTCAGATAACCCGACAGGGTCCGCGGGTGGTGAGCAGTTCTTC	CASSSDNPTGSAGGEQFF
TRBV28	TRBJ1-6	few	-	TGTGCCAGCAGTTTTAGAGGGCGGACGGCCGCCCACTTT	CASSFRGRTAAHF
TRBV6-5	TRBJ2-5	-	-	TGTGCCAGCAGTTACTCGACTGGAACACCACAAGAGACCCAGTACTTC	CASSYSTGTPQETQYF
TRBV5-6	TRBJ2-7	-	-	TGTGCCAGCAGCTTGGCCGTCAGCCTATACAATGAGCAGTACTTC	CASSLAVSLYNEQYF
TRBV5-6	TRBJ2-5	-	TRBD2	TGTGCCAGCAGCTCCAGGACTAGCGGGAGATGGGCAGAGACCCAGTACTTC	CASSSRTSGRWAETQYF
TRBV6-4	TRBJ2-3	many	TRBD2	TGTGCCAGCAGTGGTTCTAGCGGGGCTAGCACAGATACGCAGTATTTT	CASSGSSGASTDTQYF
TRBV6-6	TRBJ2-3	-	-	TGTGCCAGCACCTCAGCTACAACTAGCACAGATACGCAGTATTTT	CASTSATTSTDTQYF
TRBV6-5	TRBJ1-2	-	-	TGTGCCAGCAGTTCCCCCGGGCAGGGTAACTTCGGCTACACCTTC	CASSSPGQGNFGYTF
TRBV28	TRBJ2-7	few	-	TGTGCCAGCAGTTTACTACAGCCCTACGAGCAGTACTTC	CASSLLQPYEQYF
TRBV11-1	TRBJ2-1	few	-	TGTGCCAGCAGCTTTCGGCAGGGTACCCTTTCGGATGAGCAGTTCTTC	CASSFRQGTLSDEQFF
TRBV14	TRBJ2-5	-	-	TGTGCCAGCAGCCAAGATCTGCGGGGTGTAGAGACCCAGTACTTC	CASSQDLRGVETQYF